Listed below are T cell receptor beta chains from one sample, sequenced in a study of T cells in Graves' hyperthyroidism and ophthalmopathy. Using its own MiXCR run on the multiplex PCR reads, TCRdb lists one record per CDR3 protein. Altogether 370,000 or so distinct CDR3 sequences are present, around a quarter being singletons, with the ten largest covering 70% to 75%. Material for sequencing was blood. The receptors were gathered from a man aged 45-65 years with Graves' hyperthyroidism. Both conserved end residues are part of each CDR3. A D gene is named only where the DNA matches it firmly. Expanded clones are given a class, and other clones once, few, many or no size at all.

size	V	D	J	CDR3	DNA
-	TRBV5-5	TRBD1	TRBJ1-4	CASSLGTGIGEKLFF	TGTGCCAGCAGCCTGGGGACAGGGATCGGGGAAAAACTGTTTTTT
few	TRBV7-3	-	TRBJ2-7	CASSLTRGEQYF	TGTGCCAGCAGCTTAACAAGAGGCGAGCAGTACTTC
-	TRBV19	-	TRBJ2-7	CASSAAWAGSEQYF	TGTGCCAGTAGTGCAGCCTGGGCAGGGAGCGAGCAGTACTTC
many	TRBV11-2	-	TRBJ2-5	CASSLGRDNPKWETQYF	TGTGCCAGCAGCTTAGGCAGGGACAACCCTAAATGGGAGACCCAGTACTTC
many	TRBV12-3/TRBV12-4	TRBD1	TRBJ2-1	CASNYAGTGGSYNEQFF	TGTGCCAGCAACTATGCCGGGACAGGGGGCTCCTACAATGAGCAGTTCTTC
-	TRBV20-1	TRBD2	TRBJ2-7	CSATPSGGASEQYF	TGCAGTGCAACGCCTAGCGGGGGGGCCTCTGAGCAGTACTTC
many	TRBV20-1	-	TRBJ2-7	CSALRSSYEQYF	TGCAGTGCCCTGAGGAGCTCCTACGAGCAGTACTTC
-	TRBV9	-	TRBJ2-7	CASSPSLSSYEQYF	TGTGCCAGCAGCCCCTCGTTAAGCTCCTACGAGCAGTACTTC
many	TRBV2	TRBD2	TRBJ2-7	CAGNPSGNHEQYF	TGTGCCGGGAATCCTAGCGGGAACCACGAGCAGTACTTC
few	TRBV5-6	-	TRBJ1-1	CASSFIQDTEAFF	TGTGCCAGCAGCTTTATCCAGGACACTGAAGCTTTCTTT
many	TRBV2	TRBD1	TRBJ2-5	CASNRDSQETQYF	TGTGCCAGCAACCGGGACAGCCAAGAGACCCAGTACTTC
many	TRBV5-1	-	TRBJ2-1	CASSLDGMGNEQFF	TGCGCCAGCAGCTTGGACGGAATGGGCAATGAGCAGTTCTTC
few	TRBV14	TRBD2	TRBJ2-1	CASSQTGTSYNEQFF	TGTGCCAGCAGCCAAACCGGGACTAGCTACAATGAGCAGTTCTTC
-	TRBV7-9	-	TRBJ2-7	CASSAPGQPPYEQYF	TGTGCCAGCAGCGCGCCCGGACAGCCTCCCTACGAGCAGTACTTC
-	TRBV13	-	TRBJ2-3	CASSLGVAADKDTQYF	TGTGCCAGCAGCTTAGGGGTAGCGGCAGACAAAGATACGCAGTATTTT
-	TRBV10-3	-	TRBJ2-5	CAISESTRGRGVGETQYF	TGTGCCATCAGTGAGTCGACTCGGGGCAGGGGCGTTGGAGAGACCCAGTACTTC
-	TRBV11-3	-	TRBJ2-7	CASSALAYEQYF	TGTGCCAGCAGCGCTCTAGCCTACGAGCAGTACTTC
few	TRBV25-1	-	TRBJ1-2	CASRGFGANGYTF	TGTGCCAGCAGGGGGTTCGGGGCGAATGGCTACACCTTC
-	TRBV7-3	-	TRBJ2-3	CASSLYQGSDTQYF	TGTGCCAGCAGCTTATATCAGGGTTCAGATACGCAGTATTTT
many	TRBV20-1	TRBD2	TRBJ2-3	CSARVLADSTDTQYF	TGCAGTGCTAGAGTTCTAGCGGATAGCACAGATACGCAGTATTTT
few	TRBV27	-	TRBJ1-1	CASTKRGGTEAFF	TGTGCCAGCACTAAACGGGGGGGCACTGAAGCTTTCTTT
many	TRBV12-3/TRBV12-4	-	TRBJ2-1	CASSRRENGYNEQFF	TGTGCCAGCAGCCGTCGGGAGAACGGCTACAATGAGCAGTTCTTC
-	TRBV12-3/TRBV12-4	-	TRBJ2-7	CASRHPGRSYEQYF	TGTGCCAGCAGGCACCCGGGAAGATCCTACGAGCAGTACTTC
many	TRBV2	-	TRBJ2-6	CASTRDGGANVLTF	TGTGCCAGTACACGGGACGGTGGGGCCAACGTCCTGACTTTC
many	TRBV18	TRBD2	TRBJ2-3	CASSERETADTQYF	TGTGCCAGCTCGGAGCGGGAGACCGCAGATACGCAGTATTTT
few	TRBV3-1	-	TRBJ1-2	CASSQSAGQAVRGYTF	TGTGCCAGCAGCCAAAGTGCGGGCCAGGCGGTACGAGGCTACACCTTC
many	TRBV2	-	TRBJ2-4	CASRLDENIQYF	TGTGCCAGCAGACTAGACGAAAACATTCAGTACTTC
few	TRBV9	TRBD2	TRBJ2-7	CASSVGGLADEQYF	TGTGCCAGCAGCGTCGGGGGACTAGCGGACGAGCAGTACTTC
few	TRBV28	-	TRBJ2-3	CASSPRTQYSLTQYF	TGTGCCAGCAGTCCCCGAACCCAATACTCCCTGACGCAGTATTTT
many	TRBV28	-	TRBJ2-3	CASSPDWADTQYF	TGTGCCAGCAGCCCAGATTGGGCAGATACGCAGTATTTT
-	TRBV11-2	-	TRBJ1-3	CASSLEGVSGNTIYF	TGTGCCAGCAGCTTAGAGGGGGTCTCTGGAAACACCATATATTTT
many	TRBV2	TRBD1	TRBJ2-7	CASSEASGRTGRYEQYF	TGTGCCAGCAGTGAAGCATCGGGGCGGACAGGGCGCTACGAGCAGTACTTC
-	TRBV11-2	TRBD1	TRBJ2-5	CASSLAPRTGQETQYF	TGTGCCAGCAGCTTAGCGCCCCGGACAGGCCAAGAGACCCAGTACTTC
-	TRBV10-3	TRBD2	TRBJ2-5	CAIRGGETQYF	TGTGCCATCCGGGGGGGGGAGACCCAGTACTTC
few	TRBV12-3/TRBV12-4	-	TRBJ2-7	CASSFSQGEQYF	TGTGCCAGCAGTTTTTCCCAGGGCGAGCAGTACTTC
many	TRBV28	-	TRBJ1-4	CASSFSGQGLEKLFF	TGTGCCAGCAGTTTTTCGGGGCAGGGGTTGGAAAAACTGTTTTTT
many	TRBV12-3/TRBV12-4	-	TRBJ1-1	CASSYRANTEAFF	TGTGCCAGCAGTTATAGGGCGAACACTGAAGCTTTCTTT
-	TRBV12-3/TRBV12-4	-	TRBJ2-7	CATTRDDQSPYEQYF	TGTGCCACAACCCGGGACGACCAGTCCCCCTACGAGCAGTACTTC
few	TRBV5-1	TRBD2	TRBJ2-1	CASSLEGTRAGGNEQFF	TGCGCCAGCAGCTTGGAGGGAACTCGGGCGGGAGGCAATGAGCAGTTCTTC
few	TRBV28	TRBD1	TRBJ1-6	CASSLDLGTVTSPLHF	TGTGCCAGCAGTTTAGATTTAGGGACAGTAACTTCACCCCTCCACTTT
few	TRBV2	TRBD1	TRBJ1-5	CASRERTGEDQPQHF	TGTGCCAGCAGAGAAAGGACAGGGGAGGATCAGCCCCAGCATTTT
many	TRBV2	TRBD1	TRBJ1-2	CASSEGDRDYGYTF	TGTGCCAGCAGTGAGGGGGACAGGGACTATGGCTACACCTTC
many	TRBV9	TRBD2	TRBJ2-1	CASSVEPGGTYNEQFF	TGTGCCAGCAGCGTAGAGCCGGGAGGGACCTACAATGAGCAGTTCTTC
many	TRBV6-2/TRBV6-3	-	TRBJ1-1	CASSYSKPRVNTEAFF	TGTGCCAGCAGTTACTCGAAACCGCGGGTGAACACTGAAGCTTTCTTT
-	TRBV20-1	-	TRBJ2-3	CSASGTPITDTQYF	TGCAGTGCTTCCGGGACTCCAATCACAGATACGCAGTATTTT
few	TRBV5-1	-	TRBJ2-6	CASSSTTVAGANVLTF	TGCGCCAGCAGCTCGACGACAGTAGCTGGGGCCAACGTCCTGACTTTC
many	TRBV11-2	TRBD2	TRBJ2-3	CASSLVRLAQYF	TGTGCCAGCAGCTTAGTTAGACTAGCTCAGTATTTT
-	TRBV5-1	TRBD2	TRBJ2-7	CASSTGLAGGPYEQYF	TGCGCCAGCAGCACCGGACTAGCGGGAGGGCCCTACGAGCAGTACTTC
few	TRBV2	-	TRBJ1-1	CASRHREGAFF	TGTGCCAGCAGACACAGGGAAGGGGCTTTCTTT
-	TRBV25-1	-	TRBJ2-7	CASSGPRQPYEQYF	TGTGCCAGCAGTGGGCCGCGGCAGCCCTACGAGCAGTACTTC
many	TRBV11-3	-	TRBJ2-2	CASRGTPGELFF	TGTGCCAGCAGGGGGACTCCCGGGGAGCTGTTTTTT
-	TRBV7-9	-	TRBJ1-6	CASSSTAGGFNSPLHF	TGTGCCAGCAGCTCAACCGCGGGGGGGTTTAATTCACCCCTCCACTTT
-	TRBV7-6	TRBD2	TRBJ2-2	CASRLAGPNTGELFF	TGTGCCAGCAGACTAGCGGGACCGAACACCGGGGAGCTGTTTTTT
few	TRBV5-1	-	TRBJ2-1	CASSLASSNEQFF	TGCGCCAGCAGCTTGGCCTCGAGTAATGAGCAGTTCTTC
few	TRBV3-1	-	TRBJ2-3	CASSQGDHPYTDTQYF	TGTGCCAGCAGCCAAGGGGACCACCCCTACACAGATACGCAGTATTTT
many	TRBV7-3	TRBD2	TRBJ2-1	CASSPHLAGVPNEQFF	TGTGCCAGCAGCCCGCACCTAGCGGGAGTACCGAATGAGCAGTTCTTC
-	TRBV30	-	TRBJ2-7	CAWTTSYEQYF	TGTGCCTGGACTACTTCTTACGAGCAGTACTTC